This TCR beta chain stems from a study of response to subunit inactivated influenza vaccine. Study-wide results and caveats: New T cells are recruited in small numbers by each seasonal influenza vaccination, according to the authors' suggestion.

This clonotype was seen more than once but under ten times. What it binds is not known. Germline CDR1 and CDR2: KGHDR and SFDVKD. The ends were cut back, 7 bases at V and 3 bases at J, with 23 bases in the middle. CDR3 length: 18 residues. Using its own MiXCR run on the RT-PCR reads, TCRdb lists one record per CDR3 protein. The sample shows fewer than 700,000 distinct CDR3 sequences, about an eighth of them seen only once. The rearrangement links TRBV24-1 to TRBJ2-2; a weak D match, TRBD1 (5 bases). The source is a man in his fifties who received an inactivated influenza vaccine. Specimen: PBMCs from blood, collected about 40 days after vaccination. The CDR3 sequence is CATSPREGIGAYTGELFF. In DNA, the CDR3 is TGTGCCACCAGCCCTAGGGAAGGAATAGGGGCGTACACCGGGGAGCTGTTTTTT.